Detailed here is one T cell receptor beta chain. Antigen unknown. These data are taken from a study of T-cell memory formation after mild COVID-19. Per the germline V gene, CDR1 is SGHTA and CDR2 is FQGNSA. The J segment lost 6 bases and the V segment lost 3 bases, leaving 6 bases of the junction unmatched. The CDR3 loop spans 15 amino acids. Points from the study as a whole: Contracting CD4+ clones lay largely in CM and EM, with CD8+ ones residing in EMRA. Some responding clones appeared in pre-infection memory, suggesting cross-reactive memory joined. Later expanders leaned toward CD4+, whereas clones contracting from day 15 to 85 were balanced CD4/CD8.

Via MiXCR, TCRdb re-called the 5' RACE reads, giving one row per CDR3 protein. The profile shows about 180,000 distinct CDR3 sequences, about a fifth of them singletons. The receptor comes from a man between 18 and 35 years old who had mild COVID-19 (a few samples of this study predate the infection). Cell type and time point are not known. The source material was PBMCs or a T cell subset sorted from them (not recorded which). The chain is built from TRBV7-2 and TRBJ1-5; TRBD1 aligns across 9 bases. The CDR3, as DNA: TGTGCCAGCAGCTTTTCCACAGGGGGCAGTCAGCCCCAGCATTTT. Protein product: CASSFSTGGSQPQHF.